This TCR beta chain was recorded in a study of blood T cell repertoires in COVID-19. CDR3 size: 14 residues. Germline V lookup: CDR1 SNHLY, CDR2 FYNNEI. Trimming stripped 7 bases from V and 1 base from J, with 12 bases between. Sequencing used immunoSEQ multiplex PCR; TCRdb keeps in-frame clones, though not all of them. The sample carries tens of thousands of clones, roughly 90% recorded once. The V call is TRBV2, the J call TRBJ2-3; D is possibly TRBD2 (6 bases). The TCR was taken from a human donor in a cohort sampled during active COVID-19. Sequences were obtained from peripheral blood. For the CDR3, the DNA is TGTGCCAGCACGGAGTCTAGCGGCACAGATACGCAGTATTTT. Translation gives CASTESSGTDTQYF.